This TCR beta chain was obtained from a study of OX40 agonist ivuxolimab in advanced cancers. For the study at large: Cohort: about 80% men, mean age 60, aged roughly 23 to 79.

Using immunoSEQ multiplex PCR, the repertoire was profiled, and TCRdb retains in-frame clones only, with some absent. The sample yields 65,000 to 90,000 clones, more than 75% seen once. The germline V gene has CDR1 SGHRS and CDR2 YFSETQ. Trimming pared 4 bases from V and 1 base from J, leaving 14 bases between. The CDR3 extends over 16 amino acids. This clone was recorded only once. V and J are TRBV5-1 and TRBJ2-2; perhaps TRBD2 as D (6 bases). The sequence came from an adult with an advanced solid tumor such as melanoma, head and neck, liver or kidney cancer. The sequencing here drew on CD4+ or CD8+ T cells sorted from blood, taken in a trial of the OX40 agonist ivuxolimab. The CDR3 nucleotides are TGCGCCAGCAGCCCGGGGGAAAGAGTGAACACCGGGGAGCTGTTTTTT. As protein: CASSPGERVNTGELFF.